This T cell receptor beta chain was profiled in a study of CD4 T cells in relation to SARS-CoV-2 and coronaviruses. As for the study in general: No peptide or an HIV-1 Nef peptide pool served as negative control. Shared crossreactive spike epitopes were mapped to their HLA restriction.

CDR1 and CDR2 from the germline V gene are SGHDT and YYEEEE. The CDR3 loop spans 13 amino acids. With 1 base removed from V and 8 bases from J, the gap between germline ends came to 10 bases. TCRdb keeps only in-frame clones here, not all; method: immunoSEQ multiplex PCR. The sample records under 25,000 clones, 70% to 80% being singletons. Regarding this clone: What it recognizes is unknown.

Findings and limits, study-wide: About 65% of donors had memory CD4+ clonotypes crossrecognizing SARS-CoV-2 and common cold coronavirus spike.

CD4+ T cells from unexposed donors were obtained before the COVID-19 pandemic (2011-2018). Isolation of CD4+ T cells took place after approximately 10 days in culture. PBMCs were plated at two million per well in IL-2-containing medium. This chain uses TRBV5-6 with TRBJ2-1; tentative D call: TRBD2 (5 bases). Sample: CD4+ T cells from PBMCs, cultured in vitro. The clonotype was recovered from a human donor in good health. CDR3 region: CASSLPGMYEQFF. CDR3 nucleotide sequence: TGTGCCAGCAGCTTGCCGGGGATGTATGAGCAGTTCTTC.